This TCR beta chain was sequenced in a study of blood T cell repertoires in COVID-19. Whole-study context: Acute and convalescent COVID-19 specimens originated in the United States, Italy and Spain. The analysed material was cDNA or gDNA that came from T cells, B-cell-depleted T cells, or PBMCs.

Methods used by the authors: The assay estimated nucleated cells by amplifying reference gene primers. Sequenced by immunoSEQ multiplex PCR; TCRdb stores in-frame clones only, minus some. V and J calls and clone size are copied from that table; D and trimming were computed from the DNA. Here the sample spans roughly 86,000 clones, about three quarters being singletons. Trimming removed 1 base from V and 0 bases from J, with 10 bases in between. This CDR3 is 15 amino acids long. The V gene's germline CDR1 is SGHAT and CDR2 FQNNGV. This receptor was identified in a man aged 45-60 years who had recovered from COVID-19. The chain carries TRBV11-2 and TRBJ2-7; no definite D call. The sequenced sample consisted of peripheral blood. The CDR3 nucleotides are TGTGCCAGCAGCTTAGGTTCCTACCTCTCCTACGAGCAGTACTTC. Protein sequence: CASSLGSYLSYEQYF.